This T cell receptor (beta chain) was profiled in a study of post-analysis software for immune sequencing data. The overall study: Patients with relapsing-remitting, secondary progressive and progressive-relapsing multiple sclerosis courses were all represented.

Unique molecular identifiers were carried by the TCR beta cDNA libraries. Between about 0.85 and 10 million T cells gave rise to a few hundred thousand cDNA molecules. A single record per CDR3 protein comes from TCRdb applying MiXCR to the PCR reads. The sample lists over 700,000 distinct CDR3 sequences, just under 30% occurring once. Study results and caveats: Controls significantly exceeded multiple sclerosis patients in normalized Chao1 diversity. Batch-mates among the samples co-clustered strongly by F measure. Compared with controls, patients had more of five TRBV segments, including TRBV5-6, TRBV5-1 and TRBV20-1.

Of note for this clonotype: Its specificity is unknown.

Germline-derived CDR1 and CDR2 are MGHRA and YSYEKL. The CDR3 has 16 amino acids. The V gene lost 0 bases and the J gene lost 3 bases, with 13 bases spanning the gap. The rearrangement uses TRBV4-1 and TRBJ2-3; a weak D match, TRBD1 (5 bases). The sequence came from a girl aged 5-17 years with multiple sclerosis. Sequencing was performed on blood. CDR3 sequence reads: CASSQDIPRGTDTQYF. CDR3 nucleotides: TGCGCCAGCAGCCAAGATATACCTAGGGGTACAGATACGCAGTATTTT.